This T cell receptor beta chain was sequenced in a study of cytomegalovirus exposure and HLA in healthy donors (dated by TCRdb to 2017 to 2019). In the study overall: According to an earlier analysis of around 600 of the donors, 150 million to 200 million T cells yielded 117 million unique TCR beta sequences and around 300 Gb of sequence data. An early release covering 550 to 700 HLA-typed donors comprised about 300 gigabases of sequencing data and tens of millions of unique TCR sequences. Of the 300 to 500 genotyped donors, 75% to 85% were placed in the genetic ancestry cluster associated with self-reported Caucasian donors. The study aimed to test whether signatures of past pathogen exposure could be identified by cataloging public T cell receptors. The T cell repertoires of around 670 subjects were profiled by immunosequencing and related to cytomegalovirus serostatus. Along with the approximately 700-subject first cohort, a separate validation cohort of around 120 different subjects was used. The study combined high-throughput TCR immunosequencing, statistical association of individual TCRs with disease status, and machine learning to predict cytomegalovirus infection status. To study patterns of TCR occurrence, a later analysis re-analyzed previously published TCR beta repertoires from around 660 donors and added high-resolution HLA genotyping. The later analysis used no new phenotypic data to find candidate immune exposures, relying instead on TCR beta sequences and their occurrence across donors. An earlier analysis of a few hundred of the donors applied high-throughput TCR beta sequencing to assess whether each TCR beta V gene segment acted as functional or pseudogenic. Donor age, sex, ethnicity and CMV serostatus were compiled alongside the repertoire data. Genome-wide SNP genotypes for about three fifths of the 666 donors were used in a later genetic analysis, which treated that subset as a discovery cohort. Every repertoire in the discovery cohort had been generated on one and the same sequencing platform. Both class I and class II loci were covered by HLA typing, at four-digit resolution. Typing coverage differed by locus: A, B, C, DRB1 and DQB1 were typed in about 620-630 donors, DQA1 in approximately 520, DPA1 in around 610, and DPB1 in around 440. Roughly 5 DR-DQ haplotypes were treated as single units for association and clustering because of strong linkage in the cohort. Among 398 genotyped donors of the cohort, an average of approximately 220,000 unique TCR beta nucleotide sequences was sequenced per donor, of which about 19% were non-productive. What the work shows at the level of the full study, not this receptor alone: A cluster of highly shared sequence variants was judged likely to represent a technical artifact of the sequencing pipeline. In the study, some 160 TCR beta chains were listed as associated with cytomegalovirus. At a false discovery rate of 0.05, a later analysis linked around 17,000 TCR beta sequences to specific HLA alleles. Most TCR sequences were observed very rarely across donors, whereas some public TCRs were present in many individuals. A further reported finding was that TCR beta sequences accurately predicted the HLA-A and HLA-B alleles for most subjects in the first cohort. Several of the top co-occurrence clusters appeared to be linked to parvovirus B19, influenza, CMV and Epstein-Barr virus, according to a later analysis. In a later analysis, most CMV-associated TCR beta chains were found to appear HLA-restricted, with HLA associations seemingly driven largely by CMV exposure. The classifier was reported to diagnose cytomegalovirus status with high specificity and sensitivity in both the original and validation cohorts. In a later analysis, HLA-associated TCR beta chains were found to be more clonally expanded and to have lower generation probabilities than equally common non-associated chains. Correlated functional status among segregating V segments might reflect linkage disequilibrium, but an unknown experimental factor could not be ruled out. Only TCR beta chains were sequenced in this cohort, and the absence of alpha or paired-chain data limited detectable features. A few of the identified cytomegalovirus-associated TCR beta chains were confirmed in vitro to be specific for cytomegalovirus antigens. Assigning TCR associations to individual alleles was difficult when HLA alleles, especially DR and DQ, strongly co-occurred. According to the authors, the approach could potentially be generalized to other disease states and immunological phenotypes. An association between a missense DCLRE1C variant and V-gene and J-gene trimming of TCR beta chains was found in a later genetic analysis and replicated in an independent cohort. According to a later genetic analysis, donors in an Asian-associated ancestry cluster had fewer N-insertions in productive TCRs than the approximately 670-donor mean. Because HLA typing was missing for some donors at each locus, association tests included only the typed subset. Because counts were too low, approximately 18 rarely observed V segments, including chromosome 9 orphons, were excluded from the earlier analysis of some 540 of the donors. Presence/absence analyses assumed roughly uniform sequencing depth across donors, an assumption that may not hold. Immune exposure information for the cohort was limited to CMV serostatus. In a later analysis, the rate of TCR association differed among HLA loci, with DRB1 alleles having the most associated TCRs and HLA-C alleles having the fewest. In an earlier analysis of fewer than 700 of the donors, most TCR beta V segments appeared in productive rearrangements about 90% or about 30% of the time, broadly matching IMGT annotations. Some IMGT-functional V segments, including TRBV6-2 and TRBV6-3, could not be distinguished by the 87-base-pair reads and were therefore excluded.

The library was built by means of the immunoSEQ multiplex PCR assay. The multiplex PCR relied on a mix of 60 forward primers for TCR Vbeta segments and 13 reverse primers for TCR Jbeta segments. A multiplex PCR assay on genomic DNA amplified the CDR3 region of rearranged TCR beta genes. On the Illumina HiSeq System, the amplified TCR beta libraries were sequenced as 87-base-pair reads. Per the authors' processing: A later analysis counted around 72 million unique TCR beta chains across the 666 repertoires, and roughly 9.9 million of these chains were shared by at least two donors. To remove PCR and sequencing errors, raw reads were error-corrected and collapsed into unique sequences using a nearest-neighbor algorithm that merged closely related sequences. V, D and J gene segments were assigned by aligning CDR3 sequences to IMGT reference sequences. Each retained sequence needed at least a six-nucleotide match to both a V gene segment and a J gene segment. A rearrangement was called productive if the CDR3 had no stop codons and remained in frame with V and J, and every other rearrangement was called non-productive. Following IMGT convention, CDR3 was defined as the stretch from the second conserved V-encoded cysteine up to the conserved J-encoded phenylalanine. The earlier analysis of some 550 of the donors excluded any sequence lacking an unambiguous match to a single V gene segment. In an earlier analysis of about 590 of the donors, a V segment was called functional when productive rearrangements were above 56.7%, and segregating when the standard deviation between donors exceeded 5%. A statistical classification framework was built for diagnosing cytomegalovirus status from the catalog of TCR beta chain sequences. In a later analysis, TCR nucleotide sequences were compared against IMGT/GENE-DB human TR gene sequences so that V and J genes could be assigned. The TCRdist pipeline was used in a later analysis to assign CDR3 sequences and most-parsimonious VDJ recombination scenarios. In a later analysis, each TCR beta chain was defined by its CDR3 amino acid sequence together with its V-gene family, and reads lacking a unique V-gene family were excluded. In a later analysis, 450 to 600 highly shared, low-generation-probability nucleotide sequences were removed to address suspected cross-contamination and a sequencing artifact. In a later analysis, a clonal expansion index for each public chain was calculated from normalized within-repertoire ranks of inferred template counts. Generation probabilities in a later analysis came from a VDJ recombination model fitted to out-of-frame rearrangements, and those results were checked against IGoR. A later analysis scored TCR-TCR, TCR-HLA and TCR-CMV co-occurrence with hypergeometric tests, applying a repertoire-size bias correction to TCR pairs. False discovery rates were estimated in a later analysis by permuting HLA or CMV assignments 20 times. In a later analysis, co-occurring TCRs were grouped using DBSCAN, and TCRdist sequence similarity was added for clustering within HLA-allele-positive subsets. Co-occurrence clustering excluded repertoires with fewer than 30,000 or more than 120,000 public chains, plus five with anomalous nucleotide sharing. Sourced from immuneACCESS, this table was stored by TCRdb with only in-frame sequences that have V and J called. A share of the clones is absent; for the studies checked, an unresolved V gene accounts for under half, and the remainder has no known explanation. That table supplies the V and J calls and clone size; D and trimming were determined from the DNA. The sample table records around 140,000 clones; more than 60% of these occur just once. The ten largest clones represent 3.3% of the sample.

The cohort was made up of approximately 700 healthy bone marrow donors. All cohort members were sampled while nominally healthy, although unrecorded immune exposures were likely present. The donor was CMV seronegative and was included in the group of a few hundred seronegative cohort members. Every donor gave a peripheral blood sample, and the peripheral blood mononuclear cells from that sample were used for TCR beta sequencing. The Qiagen DNeasy Blood Extraction Kit was used to extract genomic DNA from the blood cell samples. A word on this clone: Its antigen is still unknown. Per-base quality was not reported, and no clone a single base away is much larger than it.

Reading the germline V gene gives CDR1 SGHTA and CDR2 FQGTGA. Trimming accounts for 5 bases at V and 15 bases at J, while the number of junction bases matched to no gene is 9. Measured from the cysteine to the phenylalanine, the CDR3 is 12 residues long. The DNA shown is the 36-base CDR3, in frame from base 1. This receptor chain uses TRBV7-3 and TRBJ2-1; 8 nucleotides in the junction match TRBD1. This sequence originates from a man between 40 and 49 years old in good health and CMV-seronegative. Sequences were obtained from PBMCs. The CDR3 protein sequence reads: CASSQGGQERFF. The nucleotide sequence reads TGTGCCAGCAGCCAAGGGGGACAGGAACGGTTCTTC.